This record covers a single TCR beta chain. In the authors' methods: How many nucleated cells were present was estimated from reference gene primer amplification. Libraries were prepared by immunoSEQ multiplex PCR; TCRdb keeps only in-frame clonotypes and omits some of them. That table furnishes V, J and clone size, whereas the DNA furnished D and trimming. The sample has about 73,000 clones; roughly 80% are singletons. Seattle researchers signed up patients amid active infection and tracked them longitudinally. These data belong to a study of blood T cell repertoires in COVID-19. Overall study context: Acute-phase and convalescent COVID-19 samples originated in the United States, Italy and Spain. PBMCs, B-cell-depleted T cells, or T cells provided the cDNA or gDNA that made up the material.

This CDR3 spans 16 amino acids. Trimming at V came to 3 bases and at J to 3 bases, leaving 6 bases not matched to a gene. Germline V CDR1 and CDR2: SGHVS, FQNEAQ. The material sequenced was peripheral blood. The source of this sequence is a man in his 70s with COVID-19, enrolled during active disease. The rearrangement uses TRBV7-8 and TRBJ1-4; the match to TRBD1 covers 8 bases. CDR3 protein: CASSFGRGRANEKLFF. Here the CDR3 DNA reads TGTGCCAGCAGCTTTGGCAGGGGGCGGGCTAATGAAAAACTGTTTTTT.